This T cell receptor beta chain stems from a study of spatial heterogeneity in lung cancer (dated by TCRdb to about 2019). About the investigation overall: Beta-chain transcripts were consistently detected in greater numbers than alpha-chain transcripts, which likely reflected higher beta-chain transcript abundance. In the raw uncorrected reads, each unique combination of TCR and UMI appeared more than ten times on average. In non-small cell lung cancer, the study quantitatively compared TCR alpha and beta repertoires across several tumor regions, matched nontumor lung, and blood. TCR repertoire features were related to nonsynonymous mutation counts determined by whole-exome sequencing of tumor tissue. At surgery, both alpha and beta chains were TCR-sequenced in 220 tumor regions, about 64 matched nontumor lung samples and 56 PBMC samples.

This specimen's time point label, interpreted: sample taken at primary tumor resection. Whole RNA extracted from tumor and nontumor lung tissue, or from cryopreserved PBMC samples, was used for TCR sequencing without cell sorting. Donors were 70 or so patients with early-stage, untreated non-small cell lung cancer from the lung TRACERx cohort. Only patients with enough RNA available from two or more tumor regions were chosen for TCR sequencing. The library was prepared using 5' RACE. Sequencing instrument: NextSeq 500. To allow correction of PCR and sequencing errors, the TCR library protocol tagged every TCR cDNA molecule with a unique molecular identifier. Turning to the authors' computational methods: TCR identification, UMI-based error correction and CDR3 extraction were all carried out with Decombinator tools. Expanded TCRs were defined as those above a frequency of 2 per 1,000, corresponding to the top 1% of the tumor frequency distribution. Each repertoire was subsampled 100 times to 5,000 TCRs, after which Renyi diversity was computed with the R vegan package. To build CDR3 similarity networks, amino acid triplet string-kernel similarity was used, and CDR3s were connected when their pairwise similarity was above 0.82. TCRdb itself trimmed the public reads at Q25 with fastp, ran MiXCR and retained productive beta chains. Every entry covers one CDR3 protein and lists the most common genes and DNA from its rows. In this record, the V and J calls reflect TCRdb's handling and not the investigators' own analysis. The sample yields roughly 79,000 distinct CDR3 sequences; around 12% were counted once. 4.6% of the sample is in the top ten clones.

This clonotype turned up a few times. What antigen it recognizes has not been identified. No much larger clone is present one base from it, and per-base qualities are unavailable. The research as a whole found: Ubiquitous expanded tumor TCRs showed up in blood more often at tumor resection than at routine follow-up. Confirming at a functional level the hypothesis that regional TCRs recognize regional mutations was considered to require additional single-cell paired TCR alpha and beta sequencing.

This specimen consisted of PBMCs, obtained at surgery. The clonotype was recovered from a male donor with early-stage non-small cell lung cancer.

The CDR3 amino acid sequence is: CASSLSTGARAGELFF. The DNA sequence follows: TGTGCCAGCAGTCTCTCGACAGGGGCTAGGGCCGGGGAGCTGTTTTTT. The rearranged segments are TRBV27 and TRBJ2-2; 8 central nucleotides agree with TRBD1. Here V drops 5 bases and J drops 6 bases, and the junction holds 11 bases not matched to any gene. In the germline V gene (reference sequence), CDR1 corresponds to MNHEY and CDR2 to SMNVEV. The CDR3 runs 16 amino acids, cysteine and phenylalanine included. The entry retains the CDR3 DNA only, 48 bases that are in frame from base 1.